Listed below are T cell receptor beta chains from one sample, sequenced in a study of T cells after somatic rescue of genetic block. The data were produced by immunoSEQ multiplex PCR, yet TCRdb's version contains in-frame clones alone and is incomplete. The sample lists over 95,000 clones, around nine tenths occurring once. What was sequenced was peripheral blood mononuclear cells (PBMCs). The receptors derive from a woman in her late teens or twenties. CDR3s include the opening cysteine and the closing phenylalanine or tryptophan. A D gene is named only where the DNA matches it firmly. Clone size is not always given. Where it is, it says once, few, many or a class for expanded clones.

d_call	v_call	clone_size	j_call	cdr3_aa	cdr3_nt
TRBD1	TRBV5-1	.	TRBJ2-7	CASSRTGGEGEQYF	TGCGCCAGCAGCAGGACAGGGGGCGAGGGCGAGCAGTACTTC
TRBD2	TRBV9	.	TRBJ2-1	CASSLSGGLPDNEQFF	TGTGCCAGCAGCCTTAGCGGGGGGCTACCGGACAATGAGCAGTTCTTC
.	TRBV5-1	.	TRBJ2-5	CASSLAGGSRETQYF	TGCGCCAGCAGCTTGGCCGGGGGTTCCAGAGAGACCCAGTACTTC
TRBD1	TRBV18	once	TRBJ1-3	CASSPGQGVGNTIYF	TGTGCCAGCTCACCTGGACAGGGAGTAGGAAACACCATATATTTT
.	TRBV5-1	.	TRBJ2-7	CASSLGGGIYEQYF	TGCGCCAGCAGCTTGGGAGGGGGGATATACGAGCAGTACTTC
.	TRBV6-5	.	TRBJ2-2	CASSYPNTGELFF	TGTGCCAGCAGTTACCCGAACACCGGGGAGCTGTTTTTT
TRBD2	TRBV9	.	TRBJ2-2	CASQGLAFGELFF	TGTGCCAGCCAGGGACTAGCGTTCGGGGAGCTGTTTTTT
.	TRBV7-8	few	TRBJ1-3	CASSSGLGNTIYF	TGTGCCAGCAGCTCGGGCCTCGGAAACACCATATATTTT
.	TRBV28	.	TRBJ2-2	CASSPPEAGRNTGELFF	TGTGCCAGCAGTCCCCCTGAAGCAGGGAGGAACACCGGGGAGCTGTTTTTT
.	TRBV18	once	TRBJ2-7	CASSPFTGRSTTYEQYF	TGTGCCAGCTCACCATTTACAGGTCGAAGCACTACCTACGAGCAGTACTTC
.	TRBV29-1	few	TRBJ1-2	CSVLRDGYTF	TGCAGCGTTCTAAGGGATGGCTACACCTTC
.	TRBV6-5	.	TRBJ1-4	CALPPSQSHEKLFF	TGTGCCTTACCTCCGTCGCAGTCTCATGAAAAACTGTTTTTT
.	TRBV9	.	TRBJ1-2	CASSRDEYGYTF	TGTGCCAGCAGCAGGGATGAGTATGGCTACACCTTC
.	TRBV5-4	.	TRBJ2-7	CASSLGGGQISYEQYF	TGTGCCAGCAGCTTGGGGGGCGGACAGATTTCCTACGAGCAGTACTTC
TRBD1	TRBV6-1	.	TRBJ2-5	CASSFRDRGETQYF	TGTGCCAGCTCCTTCCGGGACAGGGGAGAGACCCAGTACTTC
.	TRBV4-1	.	TRBJ1-1	CASSHQTGGLREAFF	TGCGCCAGCAGCCATCAGACAGGTGGGCTTCGTGAAGCTTTCTTT
.	TRBV6-5	.	TRBJ2-2	CASSYGGRTGELFF	TGTGCCAGCAGTTACGGGGGGCGGACCGGGGAGCTGTTTTTT
.	TRBV6-5	once	TRBJ2-7	CASSWESSTYEQYF	TGTGCCAGCAGTTGGGAGAGTTCTACCTACGAGCAGTACTTC
.	TRBV27	.	TRBJ1-2	CASSWGVNYGYTF	TGTGCCAGCAGCTGGGGGGTAAACTATGGCTACACCTTC
.	TRBV6-5	.	TRBJ1-2	CASTSGFGYTF	TGTGCCAGCACGTCAGGGTTTGGCTACACCTTC
.	TRBV5-4	once	TRBJ1-1	CASSEQPDGYLNTEAFF	TGTGCCAGCAGCGAGCAACCGGACGGATACCTGAACACTGAAGCTTTCTTT
.	TRBV6-1	once	TRBJ1-2	CASGHREKEYGYTF	TGTGCCAGCGGCCACAGGGAAAAGGAATATGGCTACACCTTC
TRBD1	TRBV4-2	.	TRBJ2-7	CASSQDDGTGGAEQYF	TGTGCCAGCAGCCAAGACGATGGGACAGGGGGCGCCGAGCAGTACTTC
.	TRBV11-2	.	TRBJ2-5	CASSLAETQYF	TGTGCCAGCAGCTTAGCGGAGACCCAGTACTTC
.	TRBV9	.	TRBJ2-3	CASSVERLTSTDTQYF	TGTGCCAGCAGCGTAGAGCGGTTGACTAGCACAGATACGCAGTATTTT
.	TRBV27	.	TRBJ2-3	CASSFRARPTDTQYF	TGTGCCAGCAGTTTTAGGGCTAGACCCACAGATACGCAGTATTTT
.	TRBV7-6	.	TRBJ2-2	CASSLTGELFF	TGTGCCAGCAGCTTAACCGGGGAGCTGTTTTTT
TRBD1	TRBV11-1	.	TRBJ2-7	CASSSRTGHDEQYF	TGTGCCAGCAGCTCCCGGACAGGGCACGACGAGCAGTACTTC
TRBD1	TRBV7-2	.	TRBJ2-7	CASSYRQGGSYEQYF	TGTGCCAGCAGCTACAGACAGGGGGGTTCCTACGAGCAGTACTTC
TRBD2	TRBV9	.	TRBJ2-7	CASSPGTSPHEQYF	TGTGCCAGCAGCCCCGGGACTAGTCCCCACGAGCAGTACTTC
.	TRBV5-5	.	TRBJ2-3	CASSLSGSLDTQYF	TGTGCCAGCAGCTTGAGCGGTAGTCTAGATACGCAGTATTTT